The rows below give T cell receptor beta chains drawn from one sample of a study of T cell changes during pregnancy in multiple sclerosis. Sequencing was performed with immunoSEQ multiplex PCR; in TCRdb, only in-frame clones are kept and a portion is missing. This table holds fewer than 85,000 clones, around 94% found once. This specimen consisted of peripheral blood, obtained before pregnancy. The receptor set was obtained from a female donor with multiple sclerosis, enrolled in a pregnancy study. Both conserved end residues are part of each CDR3. D genes are given only for firm matches. Clone sizes are given selectively: once, few, many, or a class where the clone is expanded.

j_gene | abundance | d_gene | v_gene | CDR3aa | CDR3nt
TRBJ2-7 | NA | NA | TRBV28 | CASSLWAALNGEYEQYF | TGTGCCAGCAGTTTATGGGCGGCCCTTAACGGAGAATACGAGCAGTACTTC
TRBJ2-5 | NA | TRBD2 | TRBV6-5 | CASSPSGGVWETQYF | TGTGCCAGCAGCCCGTCCGGGGGGGTTTGGGAGACCCAGTACTTC
TRBJ2-3 | NA | TRBD2 | TRBV7-2 | CASSLEAGGGTDTQYF | TGTGCCAGCAGCTTAGAAGCGGGAGGTGGCACAGATACGCAGTATTTT
TRBJ2-1 | once | NA | TRBV4-3 | CASSQENPGFDEQFF | TGCGCCAGCAGCCAAGAAAACCCAGGGTTCGATGAGCAGTTCTTC
TRBJ2-1 | NA | TRBD2 | TRBV19 | CASSLAGVGNEQFF | TGTGCCAGTAGTTTGGCGGGAGTGGGCAATGAGCAGTTCTTC
TRBJ2-7 | few | NA | TRBV28 | CASSWRSYEQYF | TGTGCCAGCAGTTGGCGGAGCTACGAGCAGTACTTC
TRBJ2-1 | NA | TRBD2 | TRBV30 | CAYSGGYNEQFF | TGTGCGTACTCGGGAGGATACAATGAGCAGTTCTTC
TRBJ1-1 | NA | NA | TRBV30 | CAGIVGVPNTEAFF | TGTGCCGGGATTGTAGGGGTCCCGAACACTGAAGCTTTCTTT
TRBJ1-5 | NA | NA | TRBV7-9 | CASSFCQGIQPQHF | TGTGCCAGCAGCTTCTGCCAGGGAATTCAGCCCCAGCATTTT
TRBJ2-5 | NA | NA | TRBV4-1 | CASSQGREETQYF | TGCGCCAGCAGCCAGGGCAGGGAAGAGACCCAGTACTTC
TRBJ2-3 | NA | NA | TRBV20-1 | CSASRVDTQYF | TGCAGTGCTTCCCGGGTCGATACGCAGTATTTT
TRBJ2-1 | NA | TRBD2 | TRBV29-1 | CSVLVPSGEQFF | TGCAGCGTTCTTGTTCCTAGCGGGGAGCAGTTCTTC
TRBJ2-1 | NA | TRBD2 | TRBV5-4 | CASSGGLAANRGYNEQFF | TGTGCCAGCAGCGGGGGACTAGCGGCCAATAGGGGTTACAATGAGCAGTTCTTC
TRBJ2-3 | NA | TRBD2 | TRBV19 | CASSALAGGADTQYF | TGTGCCAGTAGTGCCCTAGCGGGAGGGGCAGATACGCAGTATTTT
TRBJ2-3 | NA | TRBD1 | TRBV25-1 | CASSPTGVEADTQYF | TGTGCCAGCAGTCCGACAGGGGTCGAGGCAGATACGCAGTATTTT
TRBJ1-5 | NA | NA | TRBV6-1 | CASSERGWGGAENQPQHF | TGTGCCAGCAGTGAACGTGGGTGGGGGGGGGCGGAAAATCAGCCCCAGCATTTT
TRBJ2-2 | NA | NA | TRBV25-1 | CASSGGQGPVELFF | TGTGCCAGCAGTGGGGGGCAGGGGCCCGTGGAGCTGTTTTTT
TRBJ2-3 | NA | TRBD2 | TRBV5-1 | CASSLAGGRMNTQYF | TGCGCCAGCAGCTTGGCTGGCGGGAGGATGAATACGCAGTATTTT
TRBJ2-3 | NA | NA | TRBV2 | CASRDYTSSTDTQYF | TGTGCCAGCAGGGACTATACCTCTAGCACAGATACGCAGTATTTT